This note documents a single T cell receptor (beta chain) sequence. Some clones are missing from TCRdb's copy, which holds only in-frame ones; the method was immunoSEQ multiplex PCR. The sample shows 80,000 to 100,000 clones, over 70% of them seen only once. The data derive from a study of PD-1 blockade in mismatch repair-deficient tumors. J was trimmed by 0 bases and V by 6 bases; bases with no gene match: 9. The CDR3 contains 16 residues. Germline V gene lookup returns CDR1 SGHRS and CDR2 YFSETQ. The sample here was peripheral blood, taken 12 weeks after starting pembrolizumab. The chain couples TRBV5-1 to TRBJ2-1; 7 bases match TRBD2. This receptor was obtained from an adult with mismatch repair-deficient cancer. CDR3 loop: CASNGVGGSSYNEQFF. CDR3 DNA: TGCGCCAGCAATGGGGTCGGCGGGAGCTCCTACAATGAGCAGTTCTTC.